Sequencing of this T cell receptor beta chain was carried out in a study of blood T cells in healthy people across ages. Findings and caveats of the study: As age increased, TCR beta diversity per million T cells fell in a roughly linear fashion.

The CDR3 is made up of 16 amino acids. J lost 5 bases, V lost 4 bases, and 13 bases had no gene match. A note on this clonotype: The target antigen is unknown.

The use of a sample-barcoded 5' primer and a J-beta primer mix characterized a second PCR of roughly 6 to 11 cycles. TCRdb itself ran the 5' RACE reads through MiXCR, one entry per CDR3 protein. This sample has more than 1.4 million distinct CDR3 sequences; 35% to 45% occur once, and the top ten carry 7.9%. The sequence derives from a woman between 18 and 29 years old in good health. What was sequenced was blood. The chain joins TRBV12-3 or TRBV12-4 to TRBJ2-7; TRBD2 agrees at 8 bases. The CDR3 here is CASSSRPGTRVNEQYF. The DNA of the CDR3 is TGTGCCAGCAGTTCACGTCCCGGGACTAGAGTTAACGAGCAGTACTTC.